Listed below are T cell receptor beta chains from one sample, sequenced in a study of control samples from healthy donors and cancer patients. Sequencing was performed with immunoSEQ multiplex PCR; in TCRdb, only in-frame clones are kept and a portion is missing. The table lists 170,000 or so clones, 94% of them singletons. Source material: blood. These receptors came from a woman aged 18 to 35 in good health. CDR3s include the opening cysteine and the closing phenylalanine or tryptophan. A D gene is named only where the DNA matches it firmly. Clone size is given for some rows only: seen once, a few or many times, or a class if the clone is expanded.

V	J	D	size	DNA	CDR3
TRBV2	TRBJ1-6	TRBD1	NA	TGTGCCAGCAGTGGACAGGGATTTGCCCTCCACTTT	CASSGQGFALHF
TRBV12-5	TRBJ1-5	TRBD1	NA	TGTGCTAGTGGTTTCCAACAGGGGGCTCGGCAGCCCCAGCATTTT	CASGFQQGARQPQHF
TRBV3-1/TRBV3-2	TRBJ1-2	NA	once	TGTGCCAGCAGCCAAGATCCCCCAGCGCACTATGGCTACACCTTC	CASSQDPPAHYGYTF
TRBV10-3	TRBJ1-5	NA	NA	TGTGCCATCAGTGAGAGAGTCGTTGGGGGCTCCTACTATAGCAATCAGCCCCAGCATTTT	CAISERVVGGSYYSNQPQHF
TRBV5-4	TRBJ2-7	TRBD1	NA	TGTGCCAGCAGCTTGGGACAGGGGTTAATCGAGCAGTACTTC	CASSLGQGLIEQYF
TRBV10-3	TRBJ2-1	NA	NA	TGTGCCATCAGTGAGTTCGATCCCTATAGCCCCCAGGGGAATGAGCAGTTCTTC	CAISEFDPYSPQGNEQFF
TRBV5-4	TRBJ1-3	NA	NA	TGTGCCAGCAGCTTGAGGATCTCTGGAAACACCATATATTTT	CASSLRISGNTIYF
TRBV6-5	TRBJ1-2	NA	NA	TGTGCCAGCAGTCCCCACGCGGAGCTTAGTGGCTACACCTTC	CASSPHAELSGYTF
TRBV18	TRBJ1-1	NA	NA	TGTGCCAGCTCATCGATCGAGGGTGCCACTGAAGCTTTCTTT	CASSSIEGATEAFF
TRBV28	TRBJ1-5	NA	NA	TGTGCCAGCGGGGGCAGGCCCCGGCCCCAGCATTTT	CASGGRPRPQHF
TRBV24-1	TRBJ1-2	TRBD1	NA	TGTGCCACCAGTGATCCCACAGGGGGCGGTGGCTACACCTTC	CATSDPTGGGGYTF
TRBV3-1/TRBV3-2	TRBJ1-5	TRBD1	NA	TGTGCCAGCAGCCAAGAGGGACAGGGTGTGCAGCATTTT	CASSQEGQGVQHF
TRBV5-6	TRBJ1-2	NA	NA	TGTGCCAGCAGCTTAGGTCGGGACCCGGGCTACACCTTC	CASSLGRDPGYTF
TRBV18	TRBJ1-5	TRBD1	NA	TGTGCCAGCTCTCAAACAGGGGGCAATCAGCCCCAGCATTTT	CASSQTGGNQPQHF
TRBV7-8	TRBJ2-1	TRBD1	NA	TGTGCCAGCAGCTTAATTCAGGGGGCGAAAAGAAATGAGCAGTTCTTC	CASSLIQGAKRNEQFF
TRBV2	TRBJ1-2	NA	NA	TGTGCCAGCATTACTGAGGTGTTCCCGAGTGGCCGAGATGGCTACACCTTC	CASITEVFPSGRDGYTF
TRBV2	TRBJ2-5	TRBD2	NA	TGTGCCAGCAGCCTATCATGGACTAGCGTGGTGACCCAGTACTTC	CASSLSWTSVVTQYF
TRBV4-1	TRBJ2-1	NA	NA	TGCGCCAGCAGCCGCAAGGGTCGGGACCCCTTGCACAATGAGCAGTTCTTC	CASSRKGRDPLHNEQFF
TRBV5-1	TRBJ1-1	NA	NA	TGCGCCAGCAGCTTGGGCAGAGCGAACACTGAAGCTTTCTTT	CASSLGRANTEAFF
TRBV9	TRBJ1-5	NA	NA	TGTGCCAGCAGCGTAGATGGGGGCGGCAATCAGCCCCAGCATTTT	CASSVDGGGNQPQHF
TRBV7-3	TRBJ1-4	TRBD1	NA	TGTGCCAGCAGCCCCTGGGACAGCGCTAATGAAAAACTGTTTTTT	CASSPWDSANEKLFF
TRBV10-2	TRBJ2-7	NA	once	TGCGCCAGCAGGAGGAGCTACGAGCAGTACTTC	CASRRSYEQYF
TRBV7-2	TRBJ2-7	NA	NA	TGTGCCAGCAGCTTGGGCGGCGATGCCTACGAGCAGTACTTC	CASSLGGDAYEQYF
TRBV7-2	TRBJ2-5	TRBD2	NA	TGTGCCAGCAGCTTAGGACTAGCGGGGGGGAAAGAGACCCAGTACTTC	CASSLGLAGGKETQYF
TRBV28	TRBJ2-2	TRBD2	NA	TGTGCCAGCAGTTTAGGGGGGGTTACCGGGGAGCTGTTTTTT	CASSLGGVTGELFF
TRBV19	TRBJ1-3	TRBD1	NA	TGTGCCAGTAGCATGACAGGGTCCGGAAACACCATATATTTT	CASSMTGSGNTIYF
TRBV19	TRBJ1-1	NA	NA	TGTGCCAGTTCCGAGGGACTGCGAGCTTTCTTT	CASSEGLRAFF
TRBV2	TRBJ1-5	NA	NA	TGTGCCAACAGTGAAACGGGCAGCAATCAGCCCCAGCATTTT	CANSETGSNQPQHF
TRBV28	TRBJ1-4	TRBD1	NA	TGTGCCAGCAGGGGGCCGGGACAGGGTCATGAAAAACTGTTTTTT	CASRGPGQGHEKLFF
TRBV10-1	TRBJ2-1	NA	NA	TGCGCCAGCAGTGATCTAACCAATGAGCAGTTCTTC	CASSDLTNEQFF